This TCR beta chain came from a study of neoadjuvant anti-PD-1 for oral cavity cancer. About the research overall: Patients without progression got a fourth dose around day 43. Study observations and caveats: Each response group had just a few patients in TCR analyses.

As to this clone: Its target is unknown.

These oral cavity squamous cell carcinomas were HPV-negative and locally advanced. No culture or expansion preceded analysis of these blood cells. V dropped 0 bases and J dropped 8 bases, with 8 bases sitting between them. The CDR3 is made up of 12 amino acids. From germline, CDR1 is GTSNPN and CDR2 SVGIG (reference sequence). The assay was immunoSEQ multiplex PCR, and TCRdb's table has in-frame clones only and misses some. The sample carries some 71,000 clones, around 82% recorded once. The origin of this receptor is a person between 35 and 79 years old with oral cavity squamous cell carcinoma. Sequenced material: PBMCs, taken before nivolumab (anti-PD-1) treatment. The J gene is TRBJ2-1, the V gene TRBV30; D is perhaps TRBD2 (5 bases). The chain's CDR3 is CAWSVSGYEQFF. In DNA, the CDR3 is TGTGCCTGGAGTGTTTCGGGATATGAGCAGTTCTTC. The full variable domain, in which reference TRBV30 and TRBJ2-1 provide the parts outside the CDR3, is SQTIHQWPATLVQPVGSPLSLECTVEGTSNPNLYWYRQAAGRGLQLLFYSVGIGQISSEVPQNLSASRPQDRQFILSSKKLLLSDSGFYLCAWSVSGYEQFFGPGTRLTVL.